This is a list of T cell receptor beta chains from one sample in a study of cytomegalovirus exposure and HLA in healthy donors. Sequencing was performed with immunoSEQ multiplex PCR; in TCRdb, only in-frame clones are kept and a portion is missing. The data contain around 120,000 clones, about 80% of them singletons. Material for sequencing was PBMCs. These receptors came from a woman aged 45-59 years in good health and CMV-seronegative. The CDR3 runs from the conserved cysteine through the conserved F or W. D genes are given only for firm matches. For some rows the clone size is stated as once, few or many, or as a class when expanded; others skip it.

j_call,d_call,v_call,clone_size,cdr3_nt,cdr3_aa
TRBJ2-7,TRBD2,TRBV10-2,few,TGCGCCAGCAAAGAGGACGGGACTAGCGGGCTAAGCTCCTACGAGCAGTACTTC,CASKEDGTSGLSSYEQYF
TRBJ1-2,TRBD1,TRBV19,NA,TGTGCCAGTAGCCGAGCCGGACAGGGTAACTATGGCTACACCTTC,CASSRAGQGNYGYTF
TRBJ2-2,NA,TRBV29-1,NA,TGCAGCGTTCAGGAGGCCCCCACCGGGGAGCTGTTTTTT,CSVQEAPTGELFF
TRBJ2-5,NA,TRBV10-3,NA,TGTGCCATCAGTGAGCCCAGTGAGACCCAGTACTTC,CAISEPSETQYF
TRBJ2-3,TRBD2,TRBV7-2,NA,TGTGCCAGCAGCTCCCTAGCGGCCACAGATACGCAGTATTTT,CASSSLAATDTQYF
TRBJ1-5,TRBD1,TRBV4-1,NA,TGCGCCAGCAGCCAAGATCCGGACAGGAAGAGCAATCAGCCCCAGCATTTT,CASSQDPDRKSNQPQHF
TRBJ1-4,TRBD1,TRBV6-5,NA,TGTGCCAGCAGCCGAGGGACAGTTAATGAAAAACTGTTTTTT,CASSRGTVNEKLFF
TRBJ2-7,NA,TRBV30,NA,TGTGCCTGGAGTGGTAGTAGATCGGGTTACGAGCAGTACTTC,CAWSGSRSGYEQYF
TRBJ1-4,NA,TRBV28,NA,TGTGCCAGCAGTTTAATCAGGGTTGAAAAACTGTTTTTT,CASSLIRVEKLFF
TRBJ2-2,TRBD1,TRBV6-5,NA,TGTGCCAGCAGTGCGGACAGGGGGAACACCGGGGAGCTGTTTTTT,CASSADRGNTGELFF
TRBJ1-6,NA,TRBV7-2,NA,TGTGCCAGCACGCTCGAGGCCCCTGAGGAGAATTCACCCCTCCACTTT,CASTLEAPEENSPLHF
TRBJ2-5,TRBD2,TRBV2,NA,TGTGCCAGCCACACTAGCGGGGCCAGAGAGACCCAGTACTTC,CASHTSGARETQYF
TRBJ1-1,NA,TRBV5-1,once,TGCGCCAGCAGCTTAGCCCTCGGGTTTGCCACTGAAGCTTTCTTT,CASSLALGFATEAFF
TRBJ1-1,NA,TRBV27,NA,TGTGCCAGTAGAACAGGGAGTGGGCTTAACACTGAAGCTTTCTTT,CASRTGSGLNTEAFF
TRBJ1-1,TRBD1,TRBV7-8,NA,TGTGCCAGCAGCCTGGGACAGCGGAACACTGAAGCTTTCTTT,CASSLGQRNTEAFF
TRBJ2-1,NA,TRBV5-1,few,TGCGCCAGCAGCTTGGGTTACAGGGTAAGCTACAATGAGCAGTTCTTC,CASSLGYRVSYNEQFF
TRBJ2-5,NA,TRBV15,NA,TGTGCCACCAGCAGAGATTTCGACAGACAAGAGACCCAGTACTTC,CATSRDFDRQETQYF
TRBJ1-5,TRBD1,TRBV19,NA,TGTGCCAGTAGTGTGGACAGGGGTCGGAATCAGCCCCAGCATTTT,CASSVDRGRNQPQHF
TRBJ2-1,TRBD1,TRBV27,once,TGTGCCAGCAGTTTAGTAGGGGGCGCGGGTGAGCAGTTCTTC,CASSLVGGAGEQFF
TRBJ1-4,NA,TRBV30,NA,TGTGCCTGGAGTGTTGGAGGGCTGCGTGAAAAACTGTTTTTT,CAWSVGGLREKLFF
TRBJ1-1,NA,TRBV4-1,NA,TGCGCCAGCCGTGGGGGGGAAAGCCAGGCTTTCTTT,CASRGGESQAFF
TRBJ1-1,TRBD1,TRBV11-2,NA,TGTGCCAGCAGCCTCGACAGGGGGAGGACTTTCTTT,CASSLDRGRTFF
TRBJ2-7,NA,TRBV5-1,NA,TGCGCCAGCAGCTTGGGGGAGAGGGGGTTTAACGAGCAGTACTTC,CASSLGERGFNEQYF
TRBJ1-1,TRBD1,TRBV19,NA,TGTGCCAGTAGTCAGGACAGGGGGTATTCTGAAGCTTTCTTT,CASSQDRGYSEAFF
TRBJ1-2,NA,TRBV5-1,NA,TGCGCCAGCAGCCCAAGACAGGCTATCGCCTATGGCTACACCTTC,CASSPRQAIAYGYTF
TRBJ1-3,NA,TRBV6-1,once,TGTGCCAGCAGTGGAGGGGGAAACACCATATATTTT,CASSGGGNTIYF
TRBJ1-1,TRBD1,TRBV4-3,NA,TGCGCCAGCAGCCTCCGACAGGGGGACACTGAAGCTTTCTTT,CASSLRQGDTEAFF
TRBJ2-1,NA,TRBV5-1,NA,TGCGCCAGCAGCTCCGCGGGGACTCTCTCCTACAATGAGCAGTTCTTC,CASSSAGTLSYNEQFF
TRBJ1-5,NA,TRBV19,NA,TGTGCCAGTAGTATGGGGGGGACGAGGGGCAATCAGCCCCAGCATTTT,CASSMGGTRGNQPQHF
TRBJ1-1,TRBD1,TRBV4-1,NA,TGCGCCAGCAGCCCGGAGAACAGGGGCCATATTAACACTGAAGCTTTCTTT,CASSPENRGHINTEAFF
TRBJ2-7,TRBD1,TRBV28,NA,TGTGCCAGCAGTCAATGGGGACAGGGCTACGAGCAGTACTTC,CASSQWGQGYEQYF
TRBJ1-2,TRBD1,TRBV6-5,NA,TGTGCCAGCAGCCCGACAGGGTCTAACTATGGCTACACCTTC,CASSPTGSNYGYTF
TRBJ1-1,TRBD1,TRBV5-4,NA,TGTGCCAGCAGCTCGCGGACAGGGGGGGAAGCTTTCTTT,CASSSRTGGEAFF
TRBJ2-7,NA,TRBV6-6,NA,TGTGCCAGCAGTCCACAGGATTACGAGCAGTACTTC,CASSPQDYEQYF
TRBJ1-2,TRBD1,TRBV28,NA,TGTGCCAGCAGCCCAGGGGGCAGGGAAGAGGGTAACTATGGCTACACCTTC,CASSPGGREEGNYGYTF
TRBJ1-4,TRBD1,TRBV27,few,TGTGCCAGCGGACAGGCCCTTAATGAAAAACTGTTTTTT,CASGQALNEKLFF
TRBJ1-3,TRBD1,TRBV4-2,NA,TGTGCCAGCAGCCCCCACAGGGGGGTCTCTGGAAACACCATATATTTT,CASSPHRGVSGNTIYF
TRBJ2-5,TRBD2,TRBV4-2,NA,TGTGCCAGCAGCCAAGATCCCCCGGGCGGGGGTGAGACCCAGTACTTC,CASSQDPPGGGETQYF
TRBJ2-7,TRBD1,TRBV7-2,NA,TGTGCCAGCAGCTTAGCCCGGACAGGGAGCTCCTACGAGCAGTACTTC,CASSLARTGSSYEQYF
TRBJ2-7,NA,TRBV6-5,NA,TGTGCCAGCAGTGTCGGGTCTCCCTCAGAGCAGTACTTC,CASSVGSPSEQYF
TRBJ1-1,TRBD1,TRBV29-1,few,TGCAGCGACAGGGGGCAAGACACTGAAGCTTTCTTT,CSDRGQDTEAFF
TRBJ2-7,NA,TRBV9,NA,TGTGCCAGCAGCGTCGACAGCCTTGTGGACGAGCAGTACTTC,CASSVDSLVDEQYF
TRBJ2-3,NA,TRBV5-1,few,TGCGCCAGCAGCTTGGGGCGGGACGCGATCACAGATACGCAGTATTTT,CASSLGRDAITDTQYF
TRBJ2-2,NA,TRBV23-1,NA,TGCGCCAGCAGCCACCCCAGGCAAGGGGGCACCGGGGAGCTGTTTTTT,CASSHPRQGGTGELFF
TRBJ1-1,NA,TRBV25-1,NA,TGTGCCAGCAGTGTCACCGGGAAGGGCGACACTGAAGCTTTCTTT,CASSVTGKGDTEAFF
TRBJ2-1,TRBD1,TRBV5-6,NA,TGTGCCAGCAGCTTGGAGGGACAGGGGTTGGACAATGAGCAGTTCTTC,CASSLEGQGLDNEQFF
TRBJ1-2,TRBD1,TRBV28,NA,TGTGCCAGCAGACTACAGGGGGCAAGCTATGGCTACACCTTC,CASRLQGASYGYTF
TRBJ1-1,NA,TRBV5-4,NA,TGTGCCAGCAGCTCGGAGGCGGTTCTGAACACTGAAGCTTTCTTT,CASSSEAVLNTEAFF
TRBJ2-1,NA,TRBV14,NA,TGTGCCAGCAGCCAAGACGGTCGAAACAATGAGCAGTTCTTC,CASSQDGRNNEQFF
TRBJ1-1,TRBD1,TRBV28,few,TGTGCCACCGAACAGGGGGCAATGAACACTGAAGCTTTCTTT,CATEQGAMNTEAFF
TRBJ2-7,TRBD1,TRBV28,NA,TGTGCCACCCAGGGGGTCTACGAGCAGTACTTC,CATQGVYEQYF
TRBJ1-2,NA,TRBV6-6,NA,TGTGCCAGCAGCCAACAGAGGGATGGCTACCCCTTC,CASSQQRDGYPF
TRBJ2-4,TRBD1,TRBV28,once,TGTGCCAGCAGTCCCAGGGGGATTGGAGCCAAAAACATTCAGTACTTC,CASSPRGIGAKNIQYF
TRBJ1-5,NA,TRBV6-6,NA,TGTGCCAGCAGTTACTCCCCCACAGGGTCTTATCAGCCCCAGCATTTT,CASSYSPTGSYQPQHF